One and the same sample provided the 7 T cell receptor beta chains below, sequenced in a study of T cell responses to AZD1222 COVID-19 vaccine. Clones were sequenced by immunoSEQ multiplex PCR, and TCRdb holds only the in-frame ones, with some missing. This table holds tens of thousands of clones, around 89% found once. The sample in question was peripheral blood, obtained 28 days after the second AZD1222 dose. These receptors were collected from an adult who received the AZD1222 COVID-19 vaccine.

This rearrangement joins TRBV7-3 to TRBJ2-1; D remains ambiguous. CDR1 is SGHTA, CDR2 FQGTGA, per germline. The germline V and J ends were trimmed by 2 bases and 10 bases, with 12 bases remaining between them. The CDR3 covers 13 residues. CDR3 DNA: TGTGCCAGCAGCTTAGGGGATTTGGGCGAGCAGTTCTTC. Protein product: CASSLGDLGEQFF. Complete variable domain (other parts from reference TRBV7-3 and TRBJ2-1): GAGVSQTPSNKVTEKGKYVELRCDPISGHTALYWYRQSLGQGPEFLIYFQGTGAADDSGLPNDRFFAVRPEGSVSTLKIQRTERGDSAVYLCASSLGDLGEQFFGPGTRLTVL.

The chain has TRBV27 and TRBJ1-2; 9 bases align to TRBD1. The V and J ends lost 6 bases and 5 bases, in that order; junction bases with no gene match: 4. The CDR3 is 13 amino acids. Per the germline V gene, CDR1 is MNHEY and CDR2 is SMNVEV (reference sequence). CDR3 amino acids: CASRRTGVYGYTF. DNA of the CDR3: TGTGCCAGCAGAAGGACAGGGGTTTATGGCTACACCTTC.

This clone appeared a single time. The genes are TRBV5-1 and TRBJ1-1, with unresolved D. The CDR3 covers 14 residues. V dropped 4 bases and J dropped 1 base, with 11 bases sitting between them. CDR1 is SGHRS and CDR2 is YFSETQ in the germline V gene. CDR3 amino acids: CASSGTTGNTEAFF. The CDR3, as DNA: TGCGCCAGCAGCGGCACGACCGGGAACACTGAAGCTTTCTTT. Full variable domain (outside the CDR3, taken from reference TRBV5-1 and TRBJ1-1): KAGVTQTPRYLIKTRGQQVTLSCSPISGHRSVSWYQQTPGQGLQFLFEYFSETQRNKGNFPGRFSGRQFSNSRSEMNVSTLELGDSALYLCASSGTTGNTEAFFGQGTRLTVV.

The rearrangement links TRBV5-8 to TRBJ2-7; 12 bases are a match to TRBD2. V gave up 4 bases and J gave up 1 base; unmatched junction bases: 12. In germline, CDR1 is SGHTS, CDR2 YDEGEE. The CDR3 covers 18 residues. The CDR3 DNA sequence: TGTGCCAGCAGCCTCCATTTCGGACTAGCGGGGTCGTCCTACGAGCAGTACTTC. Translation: CASSLHFGLAGSSYEQYF.

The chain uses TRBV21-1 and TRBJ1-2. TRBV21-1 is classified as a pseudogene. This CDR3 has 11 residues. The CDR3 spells CASSKDGGYTF. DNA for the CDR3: TGTGCCAGCAGCAAAGACGGCGGCTACACCTTC.

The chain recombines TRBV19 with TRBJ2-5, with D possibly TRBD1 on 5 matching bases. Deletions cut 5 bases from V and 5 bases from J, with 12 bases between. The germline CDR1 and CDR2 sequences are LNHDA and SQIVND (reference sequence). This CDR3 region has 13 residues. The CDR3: CASSGQGKETQYF. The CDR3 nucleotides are TGTGCCAGTAGTGGGCAGGGTAAGGAGACCCAGTACTTC.

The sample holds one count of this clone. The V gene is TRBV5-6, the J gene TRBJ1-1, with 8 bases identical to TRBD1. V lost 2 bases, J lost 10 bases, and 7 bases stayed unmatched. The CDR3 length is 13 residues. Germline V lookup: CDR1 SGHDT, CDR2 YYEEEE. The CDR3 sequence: CASSFTGQVGAFF. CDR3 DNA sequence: TGTGCCAGCAGCTTTACGGGACAGGTTGGAGCTTTCTTT.